The entry below gives a single T cell receptor beta chain sequence along with its context. The antigen is not known. The data belong to a study of identical twins. The CDR3 is 18 residues long. Trimming took 7 bases from V and 1 from J, leaving 25 bases between them. The V gene's germline CDR1 is SGHAT and CDR2 FQDESV (reference sequence). The study's findings and limits: Invariant MAIT and iNKT cells could partly confound zero-insertion analyses.

One entry per CDR3 protein results from TCRdb running MiXCR on the 5' RACE reads. The data contain under 900,000 distinct CDR3 sequences, 9% to 15% of them singletons. This sample was also put to use in a study of yellow fever vaccine responses in identical twins. From that report: The T cell response to vaccination in identical twins was reportedly partly convergent and partly personalized.

The material sequenced was PBMCs. This TCR derives from a young woman in good health. The chain couples TRBV11-1 to TRBJ1-1, with D possibly being TRBD1 (5 bases). Written as DNA, the CDR3 is TGTGCCAGCACGGTCCCTGCGGTTGGGGGGAGGGGGAACACTGAAGCTTTCTTT. It is translated as CASTVPAVGGRGNTEAFF.